One and the same sample provided the 16 T cell receptor beta chains below, sequenced in a study of blood T cell repertoires in COVID-19. Repertoires were generated with immunoSEQ multiplex PCR, while TCRdb's copy carries only in-frame clones and drops some. The sample lists some 30,000 clones; about 90% were seen once. The material sequenced was peripheral blood. Receptor source: a man aged 70 or older with active or convalescent COVID-19.

The chain links TRBV18 to TRBJ2-1, with 8 nucleotides matching TRBD1. Germline V gives CDR1 KGHSH, CDR2 LQKENI. The CDR3 totals 16 residues. After removal of 3 bases from V and 4 bases from J, the junction contained 8 bases not matched to a gene. The CDR3 DNA reads TGTGCCAGCTCACCCCCGACAGGGGCCCCTTACAATGAGCAGTTCTTC. As protein: CASSPPTGAPYNEQFF.

This rearrangement joins TRBV28 to TRBJ2-1; 9 positions agree with TRBD2. Germline V gene lookup returns CDR1 MDHEN and CDR2 SYDVKM. The junction had 5 bases not matched to a gene; V was cut back by 3 bases and J by 2 bases. This CDR3 is 16 amino acids long. This CDR3 is CASSFSGRGAYNEQFF. Here the CDR3 DNA reads TGTGCCAGCAGTTTTAGCGGGAGAGGGGCCTACAATGAGCAGTTCTTC.

V gene TRBV7-2 combines with J gene TRBJ2-1; D ambiguous. Deletions cut 5 bases from V and 9 bases from J, with 11 bases between. This CDR3 contains 12 residues. Germline V gives CDR1 SGHTA, CDR2 FQGNSA. The CDR3 DNA is TGTGCCAGCAGCGCACAAGACTCTGAGCAGTTCTTC. Protein sequence: CASSAQDSEQFF. The whole variable domain, filled in from reference TRBV7-2 and TRBJ2-1, reads GAGVSQSPSNKVTEKGKDVELRCDPISGHTALYWYRQSLGQGLEFLIYFQGNSAPDKSGLPSDRFSAERTGGSVSTLTIQRTQQEDSAVYLCASSAQDSEQFFGPGTRLTVL.

This rearrangement joins TRBV19 to TRBJ1-1; 9 bases fit TRBD1. The germline V gene has CDR1 LNHDA and CDR2 SQIVND (reference sequence). CDR3 size: 14 residues. V trimming: 9 bases; J trimming: 9 bases; junction bases outside the gene matches: 14. The CDR3 loop is CASSEQGASPKAFF. Here the CDR3 DNA reads TGTGCCAGCTCCGAACAGGGGGCATCCCCAAAAGCTTTCTTT.

J is TRBJ1-2 and V is TRBV29-1; D gene ambiguous. The CDR3 is made up of 11 amino acids. CDR1 and CDR2 from the germline V gene are SQVTM and ANQGSEA. V was cut by 7 bases and J by 7 bases, with 13 bases left in between. The CDR3 DNA follows: TGCAGCGCCACCGACGGGTTTGGCTACACCTTC. This translates into CSATDGFGYTF.

The V call is TRBV4-1, the J call TRBJ1-2; no reliable D call. V gave up 1 base and J gave up 8 bases, with 23 bases separating them. CDR3 length: 17 residues. From germline, CDR1 is MGHRA and CDR2 YSYEKL. The CDR3 DNA follows: TGCGCCAGCAGCCAAGCAGTTAATTTGGCCGTTTTTTGGGGCTACACCTTC. Translating gives CASSQAVNLAVFWGYTF.

The chain is built from TRBV6-2 or TRBV6-3 and TRBJ1-2; 11 positions match TRBD1. The CDR3 spans 18 residues. CDR1 and CDR2 from the germline V gene are MNHEY and SVGEGT. J was trimmed by 4 bases and V by 3 bases; bases with no gene match: 13. This CDR3 reads CASSYSRLGTGGRYGYTF. The CDR3 nucleotides read TGTGCCAGCAGTTATTCCCGGCTCGGGACAGGGGGTCGCTATGGCTACACCTTC.

V is TRBV25-1 and J is TRBJ1-1; 7 bases agree with TRBD1. Germline V CDR1 and CDR2: MGHDK, SYGVNS. V was clipped by 7 bases and J by 1 base; unmatched bases: 6. The CDR3 sequence is 14 residues long. CDR3 sequence (DNA): TGTGCCAGCAACCGACAGGGATCGAACACTGAAGCTTTCTTT. Amino acid sequence: CASNRQGSNTEAFF.

This chain joins TRBV2 and TRBJ1-5; maybe TRBD1 (5 bases). Trimming cost V 6 bases and J 1 base, with 10 bases left between them. Germline values: CDR1 SNHLY, CDR2 FYNNEI. This CDR3 is built from 14 residues. The CDR3 DNA reads as TGTGCCAGCAGCGCTCAGGGAAGCAATCAGCCCCAGCATTTT. It encodes CASSAQGSNQPQHF.

The chain carries TRBV5-1 and TRBJ2-1; D is undetermined. V was trimmed by 0 bases and J by 4 bases, leaving 8 bases between them. The germline V gene has CDR1 SGHRS and CDR2 YFSETQ. CDR3 size: 14 residues. The CDR3 region is CASSLGGVYNEQFF. The CDR3 DNA is TGCGCCAGCAGCTTGGGAGGAGTTTACAATGAGCAGTTCTTC.

The chain combines TRBV5-4 with TRBJ1-2; 9 bases match TRBD1. This CDR3 spans 17 amino acids. CDR1 SGHNT and CDR2 YYREEE come from the germline V gene (reference sequence). The V and J ends lost 1 base and 4 bases, in that order; junction bases with no gene match: 11. In DNA form, the CDR3 reads TGTGCCAGCAGCTTGCCGGGACAGGGATTAATCTCCTATGGCTACACCTTC. Amino acid sequence: CASSLPGQGLISYGYTF.

The rearrangement joins TRBV5-1 to TRBJ2-2; TRBD1 matches at 10 bases. Trimming took 3 bases from V and 5 from J; bases not matched to a gene: 1. The CDR3 has 14 residues. Germline V gene sequence: CDR1 SGHRS, CDR2 YFSETQ. In DNA form, the CDR3 reads TGCGCCAGCAGCTGGGGACAGGGGACCGGGGAGCTGTTTTTT. The encoded protein is CASSWGQGTGELFF.

The V gene is TRBV3-1 (or the pseudogene TRBV3-2), the J gene TRBJ2-7; 7 nucleotides match TRBD2. Per germline, CDR1 LGHDT and CDR2 YNNKEL (reference sequence). This CDR3 contains 16 residues. J was trimmed by 3 bases and V by 1 base; bases with no gene match: 9. Here the CDR3 DNA reads TGTGCCAGCAGCCAAGCCCCTCGACTAGCTCACTACGAGCAGTACTTC. Protein product: CASSQAPRLAHYEQYF.

The V and J genes are TRBV28 and TRBJ1-3; 9 bases align to TRBD1. V trimming: 10 bases; J trimming: 4 bases; junction bases outside the gene matches: 8. Germline CDR1 reads MDHEN; CDR2 reads SYDVKM. The CDR3 has 14 residues. Here the CDR3 DNA reads TGTGCCACCGGGGGGACAGGGTCGGGAAACACCATATATTTT. Protein: CATGGTGSGNTIYF.

The gene calls are TRBV18 and TRBJ2-5; possible D gene TRBD2, 6 bases. The CDR3 sequence is 17 residues long. CDR1 and CDR2 from the germline V gene are KGHSH and LQKENI. V gave up 6 bases and J gave up 2 bases, with 22 bases separating them. For the CDR3, the DNA is TGTGCCAGCTCCCCGGGAATGACCACCGGAGGGCAAGAGACCCAGTACTTC. Translation gives CASSPGMTTGGQETQYF.

This clone was counted a single time. The V and J genes are TRBV5-1 and TRBJ1-5, with TRBD1 matching 11 bases. J lost 5 bases, V lost 0 bases, and 1 base had no gene match. CDR1 and CDR2 from the germline V gene are SGHRS and YFSETQ. The CDR3 is made up of 15 amino acids. CDR3 amino acids: CASSLEGQGDQPQHF. The CDR3 bases are TGCGCCAGCAGCTTGGAGGGACAGGGGGATCAGCCCCAGCATTTT.